This entry concerns a single T cell receptor beta chain. Antigen: not known. CDR1 is SGHKS, CDR2 YYEKEE, per germline (reference sequence). There are 12 residues in the CDR3. V gave up 0 bases and J gave up 5 bases, with 3 bases separating them. Primers for the PCR totalled 60 Vbeta and 13 Jbeta. Sequencing was performed with immunoSEQ multiplex PCR; in TCRdb, only in-frame clones are kept and a portion is missing. Of around 67,000 clones listed, approximately 67% are singletons. This sample was taken from a study of cytomegalovirus exposure and HLA in healthy donors. General observations from the study: Researchers reported in a later analysis that common viral pathogens appeared linked to several top clusters. The authors later linked a missense DCLRE1C variant to TCR beta V- and J-gene trimming.

The rearrangement joins TRBV5-5 to TRBJ2-1; D unresolved. This receptor was taken from a woman in her twenties or thirties in good health and CMV-seronegative. Sample: PBMCs. CDR3: CASSLGDNEQFF. Here the CDR3 DNA reads TGTGCCAGCAGCTTGGGCGACAATGAGCAGTTCTTC.